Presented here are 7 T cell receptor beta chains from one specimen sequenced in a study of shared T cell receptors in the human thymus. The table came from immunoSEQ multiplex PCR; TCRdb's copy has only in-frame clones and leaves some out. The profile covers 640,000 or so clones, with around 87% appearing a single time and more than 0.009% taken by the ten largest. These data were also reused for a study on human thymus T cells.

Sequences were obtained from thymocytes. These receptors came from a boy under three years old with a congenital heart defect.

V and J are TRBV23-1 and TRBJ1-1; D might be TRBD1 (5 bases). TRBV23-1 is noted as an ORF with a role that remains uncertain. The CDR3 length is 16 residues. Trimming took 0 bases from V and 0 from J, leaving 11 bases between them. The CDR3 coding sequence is TGCGCCAGCAGTCAATCGCCCGGGGGGATGAACACTGAAGCTTTCTTT. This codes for CASSQSPGGMNTEAFF.

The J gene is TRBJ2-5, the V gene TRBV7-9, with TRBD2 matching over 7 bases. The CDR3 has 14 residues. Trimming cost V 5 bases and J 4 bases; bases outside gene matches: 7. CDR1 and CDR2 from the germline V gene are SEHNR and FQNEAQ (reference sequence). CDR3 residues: CASSPTSYGETQYF. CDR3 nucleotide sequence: TGTGCCAGCAGCCCGACTAGCTACGGAGAGACCCAGTACTTC.

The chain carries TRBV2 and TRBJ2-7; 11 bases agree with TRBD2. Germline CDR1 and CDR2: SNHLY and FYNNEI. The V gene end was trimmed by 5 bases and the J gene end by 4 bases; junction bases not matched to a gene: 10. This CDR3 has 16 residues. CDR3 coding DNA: TGTGCCAGCAGTCGTTTCCCTAGCGGGGGGACTTACGAGCAGTACTTC. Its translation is CASSRFPSGGTYEQYF.

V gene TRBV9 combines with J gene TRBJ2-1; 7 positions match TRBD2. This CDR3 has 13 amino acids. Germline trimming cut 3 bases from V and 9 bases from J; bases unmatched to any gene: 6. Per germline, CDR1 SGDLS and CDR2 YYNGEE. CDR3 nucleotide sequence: TGTGCCAGCAGCGATGAACTAGCGACTGAGCAGTTCTTC. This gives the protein CASSDELATEQFF.

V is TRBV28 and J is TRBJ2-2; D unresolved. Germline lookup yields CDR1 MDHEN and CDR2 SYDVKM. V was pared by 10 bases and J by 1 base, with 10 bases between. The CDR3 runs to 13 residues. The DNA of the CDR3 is TGTGCCACAGCGTTCCGGAACACCGGGGAGCTGTTTTTT. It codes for CATAFRNTGELFF.

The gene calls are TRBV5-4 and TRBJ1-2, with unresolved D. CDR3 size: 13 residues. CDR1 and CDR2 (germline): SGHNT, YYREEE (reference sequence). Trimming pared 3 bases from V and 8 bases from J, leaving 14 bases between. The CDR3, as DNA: TGTGCCAGCAGCTCGATGTCCCGCCGGGGCTACACCTTC. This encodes CASSSMSRRGYTF.

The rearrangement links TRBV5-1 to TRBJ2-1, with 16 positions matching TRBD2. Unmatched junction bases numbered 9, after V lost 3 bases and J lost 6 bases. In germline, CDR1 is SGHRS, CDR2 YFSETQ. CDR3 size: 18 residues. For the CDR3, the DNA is TGCGCCAGCAGCTCGGGACTAGCGGGGGGGGTTTCGGGCAATGAGCAGTTCTTC. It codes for CASSSGLAGGVSGNEQFF. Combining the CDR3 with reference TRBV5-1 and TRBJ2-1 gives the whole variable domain KAGVTQTPRYLIKTRGQQVTLSCSPISGHRSVSWYQQTPGQGLQFLFEYFSETQRNKGNFPGRFSGRQFSNSRSEMNVSTLELGDSALYLCASSSGLAGGVSGNEQFFGPGTRLTVL.